This T cell receptor (beta chain) was recorded in a study of blood T cell repertoires in COVID-19. Study details: Sites in the United States, Italy and Spain provided acute and convalescent COVID-19 samples. T cells, B-cell-depleted T cells, or PBMCs provided the cDNA or gDNA that served as material.

Germline trimming cut 2 bases from V and 12 bases from J; bases unmatched to any gene: 4. The CDR3 contains 12 residues. Per germline, CDR1 SNHLY and CDR2 FYNNEI. Study processing details: The authors estimated nucleated cell counts from reference gene primer amplification. Data came from immunoSEQ multiplex PCR; TCRdb stores just in-frame clones and leaves some out. The D gene and trimming were derived from the DNA, and the V and J assignments and clone size from that table. The sample lists approximately 120,000 clones, over 75% occurring once. The V and J genes are TRBV2 and TRBJ2-3; 8 positions agree with TRBD1. The sequence came from a woman aged 80 or over with acute or convalescent COVID-19. Sequencing input: peripheral blood. The CDR3 sequence is CASSESGQDQYF. The DNA of the CDR3 is TGTGCCAGCAGTGAATCGGGACAGGACCAGTATTTT. The variable domain in full, with the rest retrieved from reference TRBV2 and TRBJ2-3, is EPEVTQTPSHQVTQMGQEVILRCVPISNHLYFYWYRQILGQKVEFLVSFYNNEISEKSEIFDDQFSVERPDGSNFTLKIRSTKLEDSAMYFCASSESGQDQYFGPGTRLTVL.